This T cell receptor (beta chain) was captured by sequencing in a study of cytomegalovirus exposure and HLA in healthy donors (dated by TCRdb to 2016 to 2017). Looking at the study overall: According to an earlier analysis of 550 to 750 of the donors, some 170 million T cells yielded 90 million to 140 million unique TCR beta sequences and 276 Gb of sequence data. An early release that covered roughly 600 HLA-typed donors contained 300 to 350 gigabases of sequencing data and tens of millions of unique TCR sequences. The genetic ancestry cluster associated with self-reported Caucasian donors included roughly four fifths of the roughly 400 genotyped donors. The study was designed to test whether signatures of past pathogen exposure could be identified by cataloging public T cell receptors. The T cell repertoires of 670 or so subjects were profiled by immunosequencing and related to cytomegalovirus serostatus. A separate validation cohort of some 130 different subjects was used in addition to the approximately 610-subject first cohort. To predict cytomegalovirus infection status, the study brought together high-throughput TCR immunosequencing, statistical association of individual TCRs with disease status, and machine learning. To study patterns of TCR occurrence, a later analysis re-analyzed previously published TCR beta repertoires from several hundred donors and added high-resolution HLA genotyping. The later analysis used no new phenotypic data to find candidate immune exposures, relying instead on TCR beta sequences and their occurrence across donors. An earlier analysis of 500 to 750 of the donors applied high-throughput TCR beta sequencing to assess whether each TCR beta V gene segment acted as functional or pseudogenic. Alongside the repertoire data, information on donor age, sex, ethnicity and CMV serostatus was compiled. Genome-wide SNP genotypes for about 65% of the 666 donors were used in a later genetic analysis, which treated that subset as a discovery cohort. All discovery cohort repertoires had been generated on a single sequencing platform. Class I and class II HLA loci were covered by the typing at four-digit resolution. Typing coverage varied by locus: roughly 620-630 donors for A, B, C, DRB1 and DQB1; roughly 500 for DQA1; more than 600 for DPA1; about 450 for DPB1. A handful of DR-DQ haplotypes were handled as single units for association and clustering because linkage in the cohort was strong. Among some 410 genotyped donors of the cohort, an average of about 220,000 unique TCR beta nucleotide sequences was sequenced per donor, of which roughly 17% were non-productive.

The library was obtained by the immunoSEQ multiplex PCR assay. For the multiplex PCR, a mixture combining 60 forward primers for TCR Vbeta segments and 13 reverse primers for TCR Jbeta segments was used. The CDR3 region of rearranged TCR beta genes was amplified from genomic DNA by a multiplex PCR assay. On the Illumina HiSeq System, the amplified TCR beta libraries were sequenced as 87-base-pair reads. As for the authors' bioinformatics: A later analysis tallied roughly 80 million unique TCR beta chains across the roughly 610 repertoires, and approximately 9.9 million of those chains were shared by two or more donors. A nearest-neighbor algorithm error-corrected the raw reads and collapsed the reads into unique sequences, merging closely related sequences to remove PCR and sequencing errors. CDR3 sequences were aligned to IMGT reference sequences to assign V, D and J gene segments. For a sequence to be retained, a match of at least six nucleotides was required to both a V gene segment and a J gene segment. A rearrangement counted as productive if the CDR3 had no stop codons and remained in frame with V and J, and every other rearrangement counted as non-productive. Following IMGT convention, CDR3 was defined as the stretch from the second conserved V-encoded cysteine to the conserved J-encoded phenylalanine. Sequences without an unambiguous match to a single V gene segment were excluded from the earlier analysis of about 600 of the donors. An earlier analysis of 587 of the donors classified V segments as functional when productive rearrangements were above 56.7% and as segregating when the standard deviation between donors was above 5%. To diagnose cytomegalovirus status from the catalog of TCR beta chain sequences, a statistical classification framework was built. In a later analysis, V and J genes were assigned by comparing TCR nucleotide sequences against IMGT/GENE-DB human TR gene sequences. A later analysis assigned CDR3 sequences and most-parsimonious VDJ recombination scenarios with the TCRdist pipeline. In a later analysis, every TCR beta chain was defined by the combination of its CDR3 amino acid sequence and its V-gene family, and reads without a unique V-gene family were dropped. A later analysis removed 500 to 600 highly shared, low-generation-probability nucleotide sequences to deal with suspected cross-contamination and a sequencing artifact. For each public chain, a later analysis derived a clonal expansion index from normalized ranks of inferred template counts within each repertoire. A later analysis computed generation probabilities with a VDJ recombination model fitted to out-of-frame rearrangements, and checked the results against IGoR. In a later analysis, hypergeometric tests were used to score TCR-TCR, TCR-HLA and TCR-CMV co-occurrence, with a repertoire-size bias correction applied to TCR pairs. In a later analysis, false discovery rates were estimated by permuting HLA or CMV assignments 20 times. A later analysis grouped co-occurring TCRs with DBSCAN, adding TCRdist sequence similarity when clustering within HLA-allele-positive subsets. Repertoires with fewer than 30,000 or more than 120,000 public chains were left out of co-occurrence clustering, as were about 5 repertoires with anomalous nucleotide sharing. TCRdb carries this immuneACCESS record with in-frame sequences only. Its versions omit some clonotypes, under half of them owing to an unresolved V gene in the studies checked, with the rest unexplained. From that table come the V and J calls and clone size; the DNA was used to work out D and trimming. The sample has around 200,000 clones on record, over 80% of them singletons. 1.6% of the sample rests with the top ten.

This clone has more than one count but fewer than ten. The antigen it binds to is not known. Qualities for individual bases were not recorded, and no much larger clone is one base off. CDR1 and CDR2, looked up from the germline V gene (reference sequence), are SEHNR and FQNEAQ. V drops 3 bases and J drops 3 bases, leaving 6 bases in between. The CDR3 runs 12 amino acids, cysteine and phenylalanine included. The sequence is cut down to CDR3 DNA, 36 bases in frame from base 1. What the study reported, not specific to this receptor: Some IMGT-functional V segments, including TRBV6-2 and TRBV6-3, could not be distinguished by the 87-base-pair reads and were therefore excluded. An earlier analysis of around 540 of the donors showed that most TCR beta V segments appeared in productive rearrangements either about 87% or about 30% of the time, which broadly matched IMGT annotations. In the study, roughly 160 TCR beta chains were listed as associated with cytomegalovirus. CMV serostatus was the only immune exposure information available for the cohort. HLA typing was unavailable for some donors at each locus, so association tests used only the typed subset. Because counts were too low, seventeen rarely observed V segments, including chromosome 9 orphons, were excluded from the earlier analysis of around 640 of the donors. According to the authors, the approach could potentially be generalized to other disease states and immunological phenotypes. Linkage disequilibrium might explain the correlated functional status among segregating V segments, but an unknown experimental factor could not be ruled out. A later analysis associated about 16,000 TCR beta sequences with specific HLA alleles at a false discovery rate of 0.05. While some public TCRs were present in many individuals, most TCR sequences turned up only very rarely across donors. A further reported finding was that TCR beta sequences accurately predicted the HLA-A and HLA-B alleles for most subjects in the first cohort. In a later analysis, HLA-associated TCR beta chains showed more clonal expansion and lower generation probabilities than non-associated chains that were equally common. Sequencing depth was assumed to be roughly uniform across donors in the presence/absence analyses, though that assumption may not hold. In this cohort, only TCR beta chains were sequenced, and detectable features were limited by the absence of alpha or paired-chain data. According to a later analysis, parvovirus B19, influenza, CMV and Epstein-Barr virus appeared linked to several top co-occurrence clusters. According to a later analysis, most CMV-associated TCR beta chains appeared to be HLA-restricted, and the HLA associations seemed to be driven largely by CMV exposure. In a later analysis, TCR association rates were found to vary across HLA loci, with the most associated TCRs seen for DRB1 alleles and the fewest for HLA-C alleles. A cluster of highly shared sequence variants was judged likely to be a technical artifact of the sequencing pipeline. Compared with the approximately 710-donor mean, donors in an Asian-associated ancestry cluster had fewer N-insertions in productive TCRs, according to a later genetic analysis. A few of the identified cytomegalovirus-associated TCR beta chains were confirmed in vitro to be specific for cytomegalovirus antigens. Cytomegalovirus status was reported to be diagnosed by the classifier with high specificity and sensitivity in both the original and validation cohorts. V-gene and J-gene trimming of TCR beta chains was associated with a missense DCLRE1C variant in a later genetic analysis, and the association was replicated in an independent cohort. Strong co-occurrence of HLA alleles, especially DR and DQ, made assigning TCR associations to individual alleles difficult.

In total, 630 or so healthy bone marrow donors made up the cohort. All cohort members were sampled while nominally healthy, although unrecorded immune exposures were likely present. The donor was CMV seronegative and was included in the group of a few hundred seronegative cohort members. Each donor provided a peripheral blood sample, and peripheral blood mononuclear cells were used for TCR beta sequencing. The Qiagen DNeasy Blood Extraction Kit was used to extract genomic DNA from the blood cell samples. The receptor was isolated from a man between 50 and 59 years old in good health and CMV-seronegative. The sample was PBMCs. Rearrangement joined TRBV7-9 to TRBJ2-7, with the D gene too uncertain to name. The sequence in DNA is TGTGCCAGCAGCTTTCAGGTCTACGAGCAGTACTTC. Translated, this gives CASSFQVYEQYF. With all but the CDR3 taken from the reference TRBV7-9 and TRBJ2-7 genes, the full variable domain is: DTGVSQNPRHKITKRGQNVTFRCDPISEHNRLYWYRQTLGQGPEFLTYFQNEAQLEKSRLLSDRFSAERPKGSFSTLEIQRTEQGDSAMYLCASSFQVYEQYFGPGTRLTVT.